The TCR beta chain described here comes from a study of PD-1 blockade in mismatch repair-deficient tumors. Study findings and constraints: After pembrolizumab, tumor-resident clones rose rapidly, then generally contracted before radiologic responses.

The germline CDR1 and CDR2 sequences are SEHNR and FQNEAQ (reference sequence). Trimming took 4 bases from V and 0 from J; bases not matched to a gene: 5. This CDR3 is built from 16 residues. To note about this clone: Its antigen remains unknown.

Generated by immunoSEQ multiplex PCR, the TCRdb table keeps only in-frame clones and is missing some. The top ten hold around 5.1% of the sample, which has 76,000 or so clones, approximately 80% seen once. Sequencing used peripheral blood, obtained 44 weeks after starting pembrolizumab. The V gene is TRBV7-9, the J gene TRBJ2-1; 8 nucleotides agree with TRBD2. The TCR comes from an adult with mismatch repair-deficient cancer. The CDR3 loop is CASSWPGGVSYNEQFF. The CDR3 region has the DNA TGTGCCAGCAGCTGGCCCGGGGGGGTCTCCTACAATGAGCAGTTCTTC.